Below, one TCR beta chain is given with its context. This record belongs to a study of blood T cell repertoires in COVID-19. Looking at the study overall: Sample material is recorded as cDNA or gDNA derived from T cells, B-cell-depleted T cells, or PBMCs.

Enrollees, about 18 to 89 years old, lived in approximately 25 US areas. Cohort placement rested on clinical history that participants reported themselves. The authors' processing: Reference gene primer amplification gave estimated nucleated cell counts. Assay used: immunoSEQ multiplex PCR; TCRdb lists only in-frame clones, some missing. The DNA gave D and trimming, while V, J and clone size come from that table. The table records about 160,000 clones, 70% to 90% of them present only once. The sequence was obtained from a woman between 45 and 65 years old who had recovered from COVID-19. What was sequenced was PBMCs or T cells enriched from blood (not recorded which).

The CDR3 nucleotides read TGTGCCACCAGCGCGGGACAGGGTAACACCGGGGAGCTGTTTTTT. It translates to CATSAGQGNTGELFF. The V gene is TRBV15, the J gene TRBJ2-2; 9 nucleotides align to TRBD1. The ends lost 5 bases at V and 2 bases at J; junction bases unmatched: 3. CDR3 length: 15 amino acids. The germline CDR1 and CDR2 sequences are LNHNV and YYDKDF (reference sequence).